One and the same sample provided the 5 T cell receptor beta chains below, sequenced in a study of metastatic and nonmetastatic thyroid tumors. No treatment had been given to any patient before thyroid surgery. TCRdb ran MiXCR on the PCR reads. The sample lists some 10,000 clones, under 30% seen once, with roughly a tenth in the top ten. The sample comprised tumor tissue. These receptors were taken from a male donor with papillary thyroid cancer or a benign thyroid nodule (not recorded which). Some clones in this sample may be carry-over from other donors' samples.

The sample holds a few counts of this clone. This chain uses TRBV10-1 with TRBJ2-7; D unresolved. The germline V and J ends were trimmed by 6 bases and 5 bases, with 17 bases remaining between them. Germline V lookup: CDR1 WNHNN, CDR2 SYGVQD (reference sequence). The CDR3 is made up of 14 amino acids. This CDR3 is CASSPNPGIHEQYF. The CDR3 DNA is TGCGCCAGCAGCCCTAACCCCGGAATCCACGAGCAGTACTTC.

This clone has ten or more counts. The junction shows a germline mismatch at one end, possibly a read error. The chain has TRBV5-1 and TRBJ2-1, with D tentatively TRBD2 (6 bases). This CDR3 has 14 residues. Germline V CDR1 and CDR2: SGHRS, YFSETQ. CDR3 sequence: CVSSSSTSVNEQFF. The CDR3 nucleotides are TGCGTCAGCAGCTCCTCGACTAGTGTCAATGAGCAGTTCTTC.

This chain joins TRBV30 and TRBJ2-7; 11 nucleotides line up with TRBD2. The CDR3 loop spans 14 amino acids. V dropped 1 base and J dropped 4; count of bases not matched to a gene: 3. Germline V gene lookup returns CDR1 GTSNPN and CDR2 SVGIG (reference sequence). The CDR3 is CAWSEGLAGYEQYF. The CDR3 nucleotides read TGTGCCTGGAGTGAAGGACTAGCGGGTTACGAGCAGTACTTC.

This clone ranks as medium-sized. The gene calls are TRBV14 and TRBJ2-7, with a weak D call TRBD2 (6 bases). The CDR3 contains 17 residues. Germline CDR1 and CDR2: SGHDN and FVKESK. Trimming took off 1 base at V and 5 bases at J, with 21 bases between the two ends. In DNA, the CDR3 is TGTGCCAGCAGCCAAGGTTACTCGCGGGACGGGAAGGACGAGCAGTACTTC. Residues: CASSQGYSRDGKDEQYF.

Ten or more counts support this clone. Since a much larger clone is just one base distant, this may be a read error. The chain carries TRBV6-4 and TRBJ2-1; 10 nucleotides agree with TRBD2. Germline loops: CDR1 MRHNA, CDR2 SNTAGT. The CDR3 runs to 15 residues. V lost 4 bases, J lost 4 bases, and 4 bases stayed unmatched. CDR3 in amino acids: CASSGSSGSYNEQFF. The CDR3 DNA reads TGTGCCAGCAGTGGCTCTAGCGGGAGTTACAATGAGCAGTTCTTC.